The next 19 T cell receptor beta chains were all read from a single sample in a study of spatial heterogeneity in lung cancer. The time point here: sample taken at primary tumor resection. From the 5' RACE reads, TCRdb called clonotypes with MiXCR, one entry per CDR3 protein. The sample lists around 13,000 distinct CDR3 sequences, 4.5% to 5.5% seen once, with around 25% in the top ten. Their antigens are not known. Study results and limitations: Tumoral mutation counts were tracked by counts of expanded intratumoral alpha and beta TCRs.

Source: lung tumor tissue, taken at surgery. Receptor source: a male donor with early-stage non-small cell lung cancer.

Only a few counts were recorded for this clonotype. The chain links TRBV6-2 or TRBV6-3 to TRBJ2-2, with 7 bases aligning to TRBD1. Looked up from germline, CDR1 is MNHEY and CDR2 is SVGEGT. This CDR3 region has 13 residues. V gave up 8 bases and J gave up 3 bases; unmatched junction bases: 3. CDR3 sequence (DNA): TGTGCCAGCTTAGGGGGCTACACCGGGGAGCTGTTTTTT. Protein product: CASLGGYTGELFF.

The chain is built from TRBV20-1 and TRBJ1-1, with D maybe TRBD1 (5 bases). Germline V gives CDR1 DFQATT, CDR2 SNEGSKA (reference sequence). The CDR3 consists of 15 residues. Trimming shortened V by 5 bases and J by 0 bases, and 16 bases separated the two germline ends. CDR3 protein: CSAQGDPSMNTEAFF. In DNA, the CDR3 is TGCAGTGCTCAGGGCGACCCTTCTATGAACACTGAAGCTTTCTTT.

This clonotype was detected ten times or more. The gene calls are TRBV5-1 and TRBJ2-7; D is possibly TRBD1 (6 bases). V gave up 1 base and J gave up 2 bases, with 10 bases separating them. This CDR3 has 14 residues. Per germline, CDR1 SGHRS and CDR2 YFSETQ. CDR3 sequence reads: CASSLSPGAYEQYF. CDR3 in DNA: TGCGCCAGCAGCTTGTCACCAGGGGCCTACGAGCAGTACTTC.

A remark on this clonotype: This may be a read error: a much more frequent sequence differs by one nucleotide. The DNA of the CDR3 is TGTGCCAGCGCCAAGGGGAGTACTGATGAGCAGTTCTTC. Protein: CASAKGSTDEQFF. The chain carries TRBV6-2 or TRBV6-3 and TRBJ2-1; D may correspond to TRBD1 or TRBD2 (5 bases each). The V gene lost 8 bases and the J gene lost 8 bases, with 16 bases spanning the gap. The germline V gene encodes CDR1 MNHEY and CDR2 SVGEGT. CDR3 length: 13 residues.

To note about this clonotype: A much bigger clone sits one base away, suggesting this may be a read error. The gene calls are TRBV5-1 and TRBJ2-3; no clear D gene. The CDR3 covers 12 residues. The germline CDR1 and CDR2 sequences are SGHRS and YFSETQ. CDR3 bases: TGCGTCAGCATGGACCTCACAGATACGCAGTATTTT. This translates into CVSMDLTDTQYF.

This clonotype has at least ten counts. The chain is built from TRBV28 and TRBJ1-1; D may be TRBD1 (5 bases). Germline V gene sequence: CDR1 MDHEN, CDR2 SYDVKM. This CDR3 has 15 residues. The V end was cut by 1 base, the J end by 0 bases, with 9 bases between. The CDR3 here is CASSLLDTVNTEAFF. DNA of the CDR3: TGTGCCAGCAGTTTATTGGACACTGTGAACACTGAAGCTTTCTTT.

The chain uses TRBV6-6 and TRBJ1-2, with TRBD1 identical over 9 bases. The CDR3 is 15 residues long. Germline CDR1 is MNHNY and CDR2 is SVGAGI (reference sequence). V was pared by 6 bases and J by 6 bases, with 11 bases of the junction left unmatched. CDR3 sequence reads: CASRNSGTGIDGYTF. For the CDR3, the DNA is TGTGCCAGCAGGAACTCCGGGACAGGGATCGATGGCTACACCTTC.

This clonotype was recorded a few times. This chain uses TRBV6-1 with TRBJ2-3; weak D call: TRBD1 (6 bases). CDR3 size: 14 residues. V dropped 4 bases and J dropped 0 bases, with 8 bases sitting between them. Per germline, CDR1 MNHNS and CDR2 SASEGT. The CDR3 reads CASSVDRSTDTQYF. Here the CDR3 DNA reads TGTGCCAGCAGTGTGGACAGAAGCACAGATACGCAGTATTTT.

At least ten counts were recorded for this clonotype. The chain is built from TRBV6-1 and TRBJ2-2, with D hard to call. This CDR3 has 14 amino acids. The V end was cut by 6 bases, the J end by 0 bases, with 8 bases between. Germline values: CDR1 MNHNS, CDR2 SASEGT. Here the CDR3 DNA reads TGTGCCAGCAGAACGGGCCCGAACACCGGGGAGCTGTTTTTT. This codes for CASRTGPNTGELFF.

Points on this clonotype: A much larger clone differs by one base, so this may be a read error. The chain links TRBV5-5 to TRBJ2-7, with D unresolved. The ends were cut back, 7 bases at V and 3 bases at J, with 14 bases in the middle. Germline CDR1 is SGHKS and CDR2 is YYEKEE (reference sequence). This CDR3 is 13 amino acids long. CDR3: CASCSPGFYEQYF. CDR3 DNA sequence: TGTGCCAGCTGCTCCCCAGGATTCTACGAGCAGTACTTC. Filled out from reference TRBV5-5 and TRBJ2-7, the complete variable domain reads DAGVTQSPTHLIKTRGQQVTLRCSPISGHKSVSWYQQVLGQGPQFIFQYYEKEERGRGNFPDRFSARQFPNYSSELNVNALLLGDSALYLCASCSPGFYEQYFGPGTRLTVT.

This chain uses TRBV7-2 with TRBJ1-3; possible D gene TRBD1, 6 bases. The length of the CDR3 is 15 residues. The V gene lost 5 bases and the J gene lost 0 bases, with 11 bases spanning the gap. Per the germline V gene, CDR1 is SGHTA and CDR2 is FQGNSA. CDR3 sequence reads: CASSPGGGSGNTIYF. The CDR3 nucleotides read TGTGCCAGCAGCCCCGGGGGCGGCTCTGGAAACACCATATATTTT.

This clonotype came up many times. The chain couples TRBV5-1 to TRBJ2-3; D may be TRBD1 (7 bases). The V gene lost 2 bases and the J gene lost 0 bases, with 13 bases spanning the gap. The CDR3 is 16 amino acids. Germline CDR1 SGHRS, CDR2 YFSETQ. CDR3 loop: CASSFSGGTSTDTQYF. The CDR3 DNA reads as TGCGCCAGCAGCTTTTCAGGGGGGACTAGCACAGATACGCAGTATTTT.

This clonotype was seen many times. The CDR3 sequence is CATSRDGFMDSPLHF. In DNA, the CDR3 is TGTGCCACCAGCAGAGACGGGTTTATGGATTCACCCCTCCACTTT. V usage is TRBV15 and J usage is TRBJ1-6; D unresolved. This CDR3 comprises 15 residues. The germline V gene encodes CDR1 LNHNV and CDR2 YYDKDF (reference sequence). The V and J ends lost 0 bases and 8 bases respectively, with 11 bases between them.

This clonotype was recorded at least ten times. The genes are TRBV3-1 and TRBJ1-2; D possibly corresponds to TRBD1 (5 bases). This CDR3 is built from 13 residues. Germline lookup yields CDR1 LGHDT and CDR2 YNNKEL (reference sequence). Deletions cut 4 bases from V and 5 bases from J, with 11 bases between. The CDR3 protein is CASSLGTDYGYTF. The CDR3 DNA follows: TGTGCCAGCAGCCTCGGGACGGATTATGGCTACACCTTC.

This clonotype was counted many times. The gene calls are TRBV6-2 or TRBV6-3 and TRBJ2-7; 7 bases are a match to TRBD2. After removal of 6 bases from V and 4 bases from J, the junction contained 12 bases not matched to a gene. Germline CDR1 is MNHEY and CDR2 is SVGEGT. CDR3 length: 15 amino acids. CDR3 bases: TGTGCCAGCAGAGAAGACAGCGGGAAAATATACGAGCAGTACTTC. Translating it yields CASREDSGKIYEQYF.

The sample holds many counts of this clonotype. This rearrangement joins TRBV7-8 to TRBJ2-7; D tentatively reads TRBD1 or TRBD2 (5 bases each). The CDR3 is 13 residues long. The germline V and J ends were trimmed by 3 bases and 5 bases, with 11 bases remaining between them. CDR1 and CDR2 from the germline V gene are SGHVS and FQNEAQ. CDR3 DNA sequence: TGTGCCAGCAGCTTGGGGCGAGGGAACGAGCAGTACTTC. Amino acids: CASSLGRGNEQYF.

This clonotype was detected ten times or more. V usage is TRBV10-3 and J usage is TRBJ1-2; perhaps TRBD1 as D (6 bases). The CDR3 runs 14 residues. Trimming took 10 bases from V and 1 from J, leaving 16 bases between them. Germline V gene sequence: CDR1 ENHRY, CDR2 SYGVKD. CDR3 amino acids: CATHRDTLNYGYTF. DNA of the CDR3: TGTGCCACCCACCGGGACACTCTTAACTATGGCTACACCTTC.

In its sample, this clonotype was seen many times. This chain links TRBV4-1 with TRBJ2-7, with 13 bases identical to TRBD2. Trimming at V came to 4 bases and at J to 0 bases, leaving 18 bases not matched to a gene. This CDR3 is built from 21 residues. Germline V lookup: CDR1 MGHRA, CDR2 YSYEKL. CDR3 coding DNA: TGCGCCAGCAGCCCAGTCCCGGGACTAGCGGGAAAGGGAAAGGGCTCCTACGAGCAGTACTTC. Its translation is CASSPVPGLAGKGKGSYEQYF.

The V call is TRBV27, the J call TRBJ2-7; 8 bases align to TRBD1. Germline assignment: CDR1 MNHEY and CDR2 SMNVEV (reference sequence). There are 14 residues in the CDR3. With V trimmed by 8 bases and J by 6 bases, 12 bases remained unmatched. CDR3 sequence (DNA): TGTGCCAGCGGCTGGCAGGGGGCCTTGAGCGAGCAGTACTTC. Protein: CASGWQGALSEQYF.